Following are 6 T cell receptor beta chains from one sample sequenced in a study of cytomegalovirus exposure and HLA in healthy donors. Vbeta (60) and Jbeta (13) primers were used in the PCR. Assay used: immunoSEQ multiplex PCR; TCRdb lists only in-frame clones, some missing. The sample has about 82,000 clones; around 80% are singletons. What was sequenced was PBMCs. Receptors originate from a human donor in good health.

This clone was counted a single time. V and J are TRBV30 and TRBJ1-6; TRBD1 agrees at 8 bases. V was clipped by 3 bases and J by 10 bases; unmatched bases: 8. This CDR3 is 14 amino acids long. CDR1 and CDR2 from the germline V gene are GTSNPN and SVGIG (reference sequence). The CDR3 nucleotides are TGTGCCTGGAGAAGTCAGGGGGCGGGATCACCCCTCCACTTT. It codes for CAWRSQGAGSPLHF.

The chain employs TRBV18 and TRBJ2-2; 8 nucleotides line up with TRBD1. V was pared by 2 bases and J by 3 bases, with 5 bases of the junction left unmatched. The CDR3 runs to 16 residues. Germline V CDR1 and CDR2: KGHSH, LQKENI. The CDR3 DNA reads TGTGCCAGCTCACCAGCGACAGGGGAGTACACCGGGGAGCTGTTTTTT. Translation gives CASSPATGEYTGELFF.

The chain links TRBV6-5 to TRBJ2-1; 13 bases are shared with TRBD2. The V gene's germline CDR1 is MNHEY and CDR2 SVGAGI. V shed 8 bases, J shed 5 bases, and the junction held 6 bases outside the gene matches. The CDR3 extends over 15 amino acids. The CDR3 spells CASRLGLAGDNEQFF. The CDR3 DNA follows: TGTGCCAGCCGCCTCGGACTAGCGGGGGACAATGAGCAGTTCTTC.

The genes are TRBV25-1 and TRBJ2-3; D not resolved. Trimming stripped 0 bases from V and 4 bases from J, with 5 bases between. From germline, CDR1 is MGHDK and CDR2 SYGVNS. This CDR3 spans 13 amino acids. The CDR3 reads CASSEYSADTQYF. The CDR3 coding sequence is TGTGCCAGCAGTGAATACAGTGCAGATACGCAGTATTTT.

Comment on this clone: At one end, the junction sequence differs from germline, possibly due to a read error. For the CDR3, the DNA is TGTTCCAGCAGCTTAGAACAGGGTTTGGAGAGCCAGCCCCAGCATTTT. It is translated as CSSSLEQGLESQPQHF. The chain combines TRBV7-9 with TRBJ1-5; D is perhaps TRBD1 (6 bases). CDR3 size: 16 residues. The germline CDR1 and CDR2 sequences are SEHNR and FQNEAQ (reference sequence).

This clone was counted between two and nine times. This CDR3 reads CSVDYKNYGYTF. The CDR3 region has the DNA TGCAGCGTCGACTACAAAAACTATGGCTACACCTTC. V gene TRBV29-1 combines with J gene TRBJ1-2; D gene unclear. Trimming took off 6 bases at V and 2 bases at J, with 10 bases between the two ends. Per the germline V gene, CDR1 is SQVTM and CDR2 is ANQGSEA. The CDR3 is 12 amino acids.